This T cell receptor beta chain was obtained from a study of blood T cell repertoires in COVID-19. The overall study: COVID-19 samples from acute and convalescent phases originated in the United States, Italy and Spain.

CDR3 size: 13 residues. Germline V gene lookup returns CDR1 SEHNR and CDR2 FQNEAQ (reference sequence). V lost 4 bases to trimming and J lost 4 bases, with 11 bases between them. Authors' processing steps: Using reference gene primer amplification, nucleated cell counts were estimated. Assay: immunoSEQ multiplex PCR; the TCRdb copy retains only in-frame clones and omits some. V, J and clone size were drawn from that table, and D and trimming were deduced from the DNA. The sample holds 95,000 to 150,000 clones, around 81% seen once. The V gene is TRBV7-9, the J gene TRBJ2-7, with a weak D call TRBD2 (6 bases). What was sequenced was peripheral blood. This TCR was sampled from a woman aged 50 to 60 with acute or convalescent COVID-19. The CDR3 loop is CASSSGLYYEQYF. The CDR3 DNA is TGTGCCAGCAGCTCGGGACTCTATTACGAGCAGTACTTC.